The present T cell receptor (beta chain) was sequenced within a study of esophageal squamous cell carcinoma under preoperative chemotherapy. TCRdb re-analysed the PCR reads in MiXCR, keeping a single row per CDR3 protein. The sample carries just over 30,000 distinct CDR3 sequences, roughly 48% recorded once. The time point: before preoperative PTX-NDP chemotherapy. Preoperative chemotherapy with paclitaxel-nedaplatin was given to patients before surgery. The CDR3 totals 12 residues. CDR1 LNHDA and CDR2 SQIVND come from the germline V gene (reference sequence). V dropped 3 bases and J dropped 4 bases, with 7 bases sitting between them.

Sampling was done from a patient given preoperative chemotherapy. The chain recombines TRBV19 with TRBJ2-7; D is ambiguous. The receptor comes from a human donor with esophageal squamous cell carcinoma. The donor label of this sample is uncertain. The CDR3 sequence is CASSMVGYEQYF. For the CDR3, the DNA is TGTGCCAGTAGTATGGTCGGTTACGAGCAGTACTTC.